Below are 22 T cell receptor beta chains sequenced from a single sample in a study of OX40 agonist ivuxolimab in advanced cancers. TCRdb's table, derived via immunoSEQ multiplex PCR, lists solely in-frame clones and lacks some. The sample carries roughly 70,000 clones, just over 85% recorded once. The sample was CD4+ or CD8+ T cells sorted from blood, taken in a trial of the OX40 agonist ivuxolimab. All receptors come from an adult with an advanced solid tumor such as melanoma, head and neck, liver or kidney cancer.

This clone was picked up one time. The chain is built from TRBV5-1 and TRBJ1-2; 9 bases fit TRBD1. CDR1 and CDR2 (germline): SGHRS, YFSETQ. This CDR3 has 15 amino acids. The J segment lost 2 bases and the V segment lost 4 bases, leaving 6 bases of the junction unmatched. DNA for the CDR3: TGCGCCAGCAGCGTGGACAGGGGTAGGAACTATGGCTACACCTTC. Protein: CASSVDRGRNYGYTF. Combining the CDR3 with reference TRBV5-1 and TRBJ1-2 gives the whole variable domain KAGVTQTPRYLIKTRGQQVTLSCSPISGHRSVSWYQQTPGQGLQFLFEYFSETQRNKGNFPGRFSGRQFSNSRSEMNVSTLELGDSALYLCASSVDRGRNYGYTFGSGTRLTVV.

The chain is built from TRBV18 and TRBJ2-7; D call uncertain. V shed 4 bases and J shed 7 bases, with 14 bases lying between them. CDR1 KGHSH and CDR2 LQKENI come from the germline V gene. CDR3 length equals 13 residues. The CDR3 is CASSQSESREQYF. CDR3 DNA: TGTGCCAGCTCACAGTCTGAGAGTCGGGAGCAGTACTTC.

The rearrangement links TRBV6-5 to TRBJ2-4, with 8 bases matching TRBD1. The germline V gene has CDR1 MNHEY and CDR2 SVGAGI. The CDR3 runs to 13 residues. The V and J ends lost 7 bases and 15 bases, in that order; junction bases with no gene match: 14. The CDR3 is CASTPGGGVIWYF. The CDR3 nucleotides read TGTGCCAGCACTCCAGGGGGCGGTGTGATATGGTACTTC.

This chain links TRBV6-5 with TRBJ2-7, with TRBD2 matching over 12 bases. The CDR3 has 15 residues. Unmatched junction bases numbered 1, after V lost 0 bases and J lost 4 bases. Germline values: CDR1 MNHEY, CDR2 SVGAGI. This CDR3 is CASSYSTSGRYEQYF. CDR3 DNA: TGTGCCAGCAGTTACTCGACTAGCGGGAGATACGAGCAGTACTTC.

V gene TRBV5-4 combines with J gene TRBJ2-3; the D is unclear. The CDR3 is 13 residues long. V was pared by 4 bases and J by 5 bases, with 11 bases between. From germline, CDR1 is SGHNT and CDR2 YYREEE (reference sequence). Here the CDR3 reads CASSRRFQDTQYF. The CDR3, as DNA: TGTGCCAGCAGCCGGAGATTTCAAGATACGCAGTATTTT.

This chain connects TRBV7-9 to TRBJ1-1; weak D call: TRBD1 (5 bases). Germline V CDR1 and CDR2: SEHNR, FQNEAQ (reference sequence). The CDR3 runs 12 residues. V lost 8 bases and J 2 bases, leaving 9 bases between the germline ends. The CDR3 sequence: CASDRDNTEAFF. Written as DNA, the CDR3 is TGTGCCAGCGACCGGGACAACACTGAAGCTTTCTTT. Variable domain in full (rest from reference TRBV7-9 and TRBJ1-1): DTGVSQNPRHKITKRGQNVTFRCDPISEHNRLYWYRQTLGQGPEFLTYFQNEAQLEKSRLLSDRFSAERPKGSFSTLEIQRTEQGDSAMYLCASDRDNTEAFFGQGTRLTVV.

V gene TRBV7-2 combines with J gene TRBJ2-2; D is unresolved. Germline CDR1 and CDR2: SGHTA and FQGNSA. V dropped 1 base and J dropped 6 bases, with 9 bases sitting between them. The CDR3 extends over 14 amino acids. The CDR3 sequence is CASSLEGRPGELFF. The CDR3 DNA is TGTGCCAGCAGCTTAGAAGGGCGGCCCGGGGAGCTGTTTTTT. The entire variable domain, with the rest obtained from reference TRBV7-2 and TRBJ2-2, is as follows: GAGVSQSPSNKVTEKGKDVELRCDPISGHTALYWYRQSLGQGLEFLIYFQGNSAPDKSGLPSDRFSAERTGGSVSTLTIQRTQQEDSAVYLCASSLEGRPGELFFGEGSRLTVL.

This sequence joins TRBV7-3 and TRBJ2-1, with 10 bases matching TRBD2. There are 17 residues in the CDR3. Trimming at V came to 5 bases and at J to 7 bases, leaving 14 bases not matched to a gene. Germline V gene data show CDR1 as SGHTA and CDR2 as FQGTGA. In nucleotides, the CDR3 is TGTGCCAGCAGCCCCGGCTCCAGCGGGGGGGCGGGGAATGAGCAGTTCTTC. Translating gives CASSPGSSGGAGNEQFF.

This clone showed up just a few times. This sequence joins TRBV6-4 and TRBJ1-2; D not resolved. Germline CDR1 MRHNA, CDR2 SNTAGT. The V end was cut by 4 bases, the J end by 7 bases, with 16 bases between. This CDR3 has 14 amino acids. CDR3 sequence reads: CASSASEASLGYTF. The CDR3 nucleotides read TGTGCCAGCAGTGCCTCCGAAGCTTCTCTTGGCTACACCTTC.

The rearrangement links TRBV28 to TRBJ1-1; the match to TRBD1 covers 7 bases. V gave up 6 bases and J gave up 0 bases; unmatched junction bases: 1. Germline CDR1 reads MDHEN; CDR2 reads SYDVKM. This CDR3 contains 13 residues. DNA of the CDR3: TGTGCCAGCAGGGGACAGTTGAACACTGAAGCTTTCTTT. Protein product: CASRGQLNTEAFF. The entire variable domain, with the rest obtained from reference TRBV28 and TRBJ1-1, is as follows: DVKVTQSSRYLVKRTGEKVFLECVQDMDHENMFWYRQDPGLGLRLIYFSYDVKMKEKGDIPEGYSVSREKKERFSLILESASTNQTSMYLCASRGQLNTEAFFGQGTRLTVV.

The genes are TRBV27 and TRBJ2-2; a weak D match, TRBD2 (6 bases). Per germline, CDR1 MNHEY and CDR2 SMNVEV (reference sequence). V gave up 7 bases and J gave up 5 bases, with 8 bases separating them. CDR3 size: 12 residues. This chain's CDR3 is CASNRGTGELFF. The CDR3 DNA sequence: TGTGCCAGCAATCGGGGGACCGGGGAGCTGTTTTTT.

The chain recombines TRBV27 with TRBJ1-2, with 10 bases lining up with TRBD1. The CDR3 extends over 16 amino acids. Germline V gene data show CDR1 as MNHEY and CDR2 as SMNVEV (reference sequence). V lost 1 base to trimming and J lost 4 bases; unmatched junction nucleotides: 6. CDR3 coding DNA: TGTGCCAGCAGTTTATTAGGGACAGGGGAGGTCTATGGCTACACCTTC. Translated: CASSLLGTGEVYGYTF.

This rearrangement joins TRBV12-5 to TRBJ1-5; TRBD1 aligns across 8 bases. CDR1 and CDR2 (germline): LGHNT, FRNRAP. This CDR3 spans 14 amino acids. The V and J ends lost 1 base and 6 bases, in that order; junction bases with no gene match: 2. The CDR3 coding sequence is TGTGCTAGTGGTTTGGGACAGGGGAGTCAGCCCCAGCATTTT. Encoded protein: CASGLGQGSQPQHF.

This CDR3 is CASGLGPYNEQFF. The CDR3 nucleotides read TGTGCTAGTGGTTTAGGCCCGTACAATGAGCAGTTCTTC. J is TRBJ2-1 and V is TRBV12-5; D not resolved. Trimming pared 3 bases from V and 4 bases from J, leaving 7 bases between. CDR3 length: 13 residues. CDR1 LGHNT and CDR2 FRNRAP come from the germline V gene. Full variable domain (remainder filled in from reference TRBV12-5 and TRBJ2-1): DARVTQTPRHKVTEMGQEVTMRCQPILGHNTVFWYRQTMMQGLELLAYFRNRAPLDDSGMPKDRFSAEMPDATLATLKIQPSEPRDSAVYFCASGLGPYNEQFFGPGTRLTVL.

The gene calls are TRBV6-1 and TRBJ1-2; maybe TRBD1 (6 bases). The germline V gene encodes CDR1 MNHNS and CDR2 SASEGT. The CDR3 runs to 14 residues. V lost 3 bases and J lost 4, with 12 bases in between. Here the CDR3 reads CASSEWQGPYGYTF. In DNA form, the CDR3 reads TGTGCCAGCAGTGAGTGGCAGGGGCCCTATGGCTACACCTTC.

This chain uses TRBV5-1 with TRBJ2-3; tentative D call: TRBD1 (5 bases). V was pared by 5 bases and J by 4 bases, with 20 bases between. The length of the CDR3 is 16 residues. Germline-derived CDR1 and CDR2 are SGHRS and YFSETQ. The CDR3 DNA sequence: TGCGCCAGCAGGATGCGGTCCAGGGATCTTGCAGATACGCAGTATTTT. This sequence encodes CASRMRSRDLADTQYF.

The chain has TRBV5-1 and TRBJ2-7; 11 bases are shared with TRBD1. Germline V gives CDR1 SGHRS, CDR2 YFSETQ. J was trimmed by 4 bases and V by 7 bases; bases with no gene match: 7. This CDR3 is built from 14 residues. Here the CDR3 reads CASARTGGIYEQYF. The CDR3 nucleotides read TGCGCCAGCGCCCGGACAGGGGGCATTTACGAGCAGTACTTC.

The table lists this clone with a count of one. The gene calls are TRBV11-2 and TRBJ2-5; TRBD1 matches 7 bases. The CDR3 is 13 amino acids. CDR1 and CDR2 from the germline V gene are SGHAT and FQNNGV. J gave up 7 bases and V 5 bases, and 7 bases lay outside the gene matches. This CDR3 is CASSVDRARTQYF. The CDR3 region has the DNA TGTGCCAGCAGCGTCGACAGGGCACGGACCCAGTACTTC.

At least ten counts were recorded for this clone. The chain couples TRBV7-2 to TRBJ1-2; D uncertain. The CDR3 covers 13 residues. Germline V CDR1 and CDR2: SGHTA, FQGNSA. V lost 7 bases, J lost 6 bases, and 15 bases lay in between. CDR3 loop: CASTISGNNGYTF. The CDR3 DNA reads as TGTGCCAGCACTATTTCAGGAAACAATGGCTACACCTTC.

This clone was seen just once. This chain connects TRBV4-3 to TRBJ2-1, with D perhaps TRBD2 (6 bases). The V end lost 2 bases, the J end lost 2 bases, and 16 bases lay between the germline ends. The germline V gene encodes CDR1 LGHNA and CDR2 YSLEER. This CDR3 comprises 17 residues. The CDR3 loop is CASSQLWGGGTYNEQFF. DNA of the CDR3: TGCGCCAGCAGCCAATTATGGGGAGGAGGGACCTACAATGAGCAGTTCTTC.

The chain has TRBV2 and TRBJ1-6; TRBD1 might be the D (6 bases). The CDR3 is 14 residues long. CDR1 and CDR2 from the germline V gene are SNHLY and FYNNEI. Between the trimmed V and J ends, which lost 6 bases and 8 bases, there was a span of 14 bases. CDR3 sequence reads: CASRLTGRDSPLHF. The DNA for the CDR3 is TGTGCCAGCAGACTTACAGGGAGGGATTCACCCCTCCACTTT.

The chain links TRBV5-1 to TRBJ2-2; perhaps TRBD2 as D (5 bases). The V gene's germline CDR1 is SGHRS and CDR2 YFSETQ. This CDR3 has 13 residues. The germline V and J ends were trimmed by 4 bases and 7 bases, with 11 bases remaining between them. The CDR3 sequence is CASSQLVGGELFF. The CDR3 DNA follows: TGCGCCAGCAGCCAACTAGTGGGCGGGGAGCTGTTTTTT.